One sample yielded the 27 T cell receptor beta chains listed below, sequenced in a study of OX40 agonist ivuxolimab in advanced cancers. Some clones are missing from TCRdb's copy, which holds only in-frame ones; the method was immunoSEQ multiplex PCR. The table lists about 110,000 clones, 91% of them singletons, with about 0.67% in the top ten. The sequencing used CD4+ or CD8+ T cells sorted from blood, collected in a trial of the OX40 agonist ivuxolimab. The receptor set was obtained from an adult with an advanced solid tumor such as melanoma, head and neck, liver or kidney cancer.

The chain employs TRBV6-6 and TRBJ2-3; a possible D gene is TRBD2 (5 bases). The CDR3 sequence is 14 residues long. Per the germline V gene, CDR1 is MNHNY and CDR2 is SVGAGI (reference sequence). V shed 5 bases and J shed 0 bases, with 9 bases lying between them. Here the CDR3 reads CASSLDYSTDTQYF. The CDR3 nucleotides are TGTGCCAGCAGTCTCGACTACAGCACAGATACGCAGTATTTT.

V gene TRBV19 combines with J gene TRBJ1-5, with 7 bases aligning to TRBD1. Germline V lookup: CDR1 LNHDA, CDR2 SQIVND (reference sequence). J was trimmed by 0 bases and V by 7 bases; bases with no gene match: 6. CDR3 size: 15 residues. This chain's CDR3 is CASNPGTASNQPQHF. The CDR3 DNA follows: TGTGCCAGTAACCCCGGGACAGCTAGCAATCAGCCCCAGCATTTT.

The CDR3 DNA follows: TGTGCCAGCAGCTTCAAAACAGATACGCAGTATTTT. The encoded protein is CASSFKTDTQYF. This sequence joins TRBV7-9 and TRBJ2-3; no clear D gene. The V gene lost 3 bases and the J gene lost 3 bases, with 4 bases spanning the gap. Germline values: CDR1 SEHNR, CDR2 FQNEAQ (reference sequence). The CDR3 has 12 amino acids.

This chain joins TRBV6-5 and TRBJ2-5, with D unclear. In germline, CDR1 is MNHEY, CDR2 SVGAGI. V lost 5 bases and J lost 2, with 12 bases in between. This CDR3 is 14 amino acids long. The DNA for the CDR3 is TGTGCCAGCAGTCTCCCTGGGGTGCAAGAGACCCAGTACTTC. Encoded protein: CASSLPGVQETQYF.

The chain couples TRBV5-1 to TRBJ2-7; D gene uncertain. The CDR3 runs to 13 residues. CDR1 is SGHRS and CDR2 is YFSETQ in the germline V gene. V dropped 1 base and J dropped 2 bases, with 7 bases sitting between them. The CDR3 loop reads CASSLSSPYEQYF. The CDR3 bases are TGCGCCAGCAGCTTGAGCAGTCCCTACGAGCAGTACTTC.

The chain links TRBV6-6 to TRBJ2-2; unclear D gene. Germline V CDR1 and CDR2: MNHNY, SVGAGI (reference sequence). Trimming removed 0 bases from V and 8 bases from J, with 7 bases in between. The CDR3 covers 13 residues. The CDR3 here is CASSYSTGGELFF. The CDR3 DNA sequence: TGTGCCAGCAGTTACTCGACCGGGGGGGAGCTGTTTTTT.

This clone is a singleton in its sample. CDR3 loop: CASSPTSPRQGNGYTF. The CDR3 coding sequence is TGTGCCAGCAGCCCCACCTCACCCAGACAGGGCAATGGCTACACCTTC. The V call is TRBV11-2, the J call TRBJ1-2; 7 nucleotides align to TRBD1. This CDR3 has 16 amino acids. After removal of 5 bases from V and 6 bases from J, the junction contained 15 bases not matched to a gene. The germline V gene has CDR1 SGHAT and CDR2 FQNNGV. The whole variable domain, remainder taken from reference TRBV11-2 and TRBJ1-2, is EAGVAQSPRYKIIEKRQSVAFWCNPISGHATLYWYQQILGQGPKLLIQFQNNGVVDDSQLPKDRFSAERLKGVDSTLKIQPAKLEDSAVYLCASSPTSPRQGNGYTFGSGTRLTVV.

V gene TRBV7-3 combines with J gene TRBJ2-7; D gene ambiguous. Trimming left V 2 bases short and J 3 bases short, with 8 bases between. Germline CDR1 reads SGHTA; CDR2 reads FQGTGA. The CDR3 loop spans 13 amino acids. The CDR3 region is CASSLGSGYEQYF. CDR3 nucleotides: TGTGCCAGCAGCTTAGGTTCCGGCTACGAGCAGTACTTC.

DNA of the CDR3: TGTGCCAGCAGCTTAAGAGAGACCCAGTACTTC. It is translated as CASSLRETQYF. This chain joins TRBV11-3 and TRBJ2-5, with D hard to call. V was shortened by 2 bases and J by 4 bases, with 2 bases between the two germline ends. The CDR3 sequence is 11 residues long. Germline CDR1 SGHNT, CDR2 YENEEA.

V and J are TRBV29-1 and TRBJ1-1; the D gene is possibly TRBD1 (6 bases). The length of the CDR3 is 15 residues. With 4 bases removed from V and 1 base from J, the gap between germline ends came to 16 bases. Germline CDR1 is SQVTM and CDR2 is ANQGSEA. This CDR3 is CSVVGQTSKNTEAFF. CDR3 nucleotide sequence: TGCAGCGTTGTCGGACAGACCAGTAAGAACACTGAAGCTTTCTTT.

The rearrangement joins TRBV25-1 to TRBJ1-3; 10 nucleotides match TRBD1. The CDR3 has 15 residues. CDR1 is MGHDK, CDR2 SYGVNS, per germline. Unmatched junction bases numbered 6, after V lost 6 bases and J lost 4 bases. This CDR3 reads CASRGDRGRGNTIYF. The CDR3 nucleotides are TGTGCCAGCAGGGGGGACAGGGGCCGAGGAAACACCATATATTTT.

Written as DNA, the CDR3 is TGTGCCAGCAGCCCTAAGGCAGCCTCCTCTAGCACAGATACGCAGTATTTT. The encoded protein is CASSPKAASSSTDTQYF. V usage is TRBV4-2 and J usage is TRBJ2-3, with D uncertain. The germline gives CDR1 LGHNA, CDR2 YNFKEQ. V lost 4 bases and J lost 0, with 17 bases in between. CDR3 length equals 17 residues.

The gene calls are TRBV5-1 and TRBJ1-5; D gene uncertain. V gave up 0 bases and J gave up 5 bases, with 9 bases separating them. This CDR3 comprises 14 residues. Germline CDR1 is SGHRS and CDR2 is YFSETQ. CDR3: CASSLGGADQPQHF. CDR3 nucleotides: TGCGCCAGCAGCTTGGGAGGCGCGGATCAGCCCCAGCATTTT.

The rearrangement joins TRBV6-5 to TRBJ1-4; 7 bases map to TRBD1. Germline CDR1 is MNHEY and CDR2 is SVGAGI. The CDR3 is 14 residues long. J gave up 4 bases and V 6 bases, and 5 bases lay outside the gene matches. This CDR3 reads CASRRDSFNEKLFF. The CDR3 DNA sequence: TGTGCCAGCAGACGGGACAGTTTTAATGAAAAACTGTTTTTT.

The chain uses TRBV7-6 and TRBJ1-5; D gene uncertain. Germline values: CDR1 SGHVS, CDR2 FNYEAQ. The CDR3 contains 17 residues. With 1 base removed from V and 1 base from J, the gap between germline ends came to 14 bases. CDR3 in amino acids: CASSLEPLLTSNQPQHF. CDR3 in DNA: TGTGCCAGCAGCTTAGAACCCCTGTTGACCAGCAATCAGCCCCAGCATTTT. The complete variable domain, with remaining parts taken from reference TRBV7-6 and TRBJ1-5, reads GAGVSQSPRYKVTKRGQDVALRCDPISGHVSLYWYRQALGQGPEFLTYFNYEAQQDKSGLPNDRFSAERPEGSISTLTIQRTEQRDSAMYRCASSLEPLLTSNQPQHFGDGTRLSIL.

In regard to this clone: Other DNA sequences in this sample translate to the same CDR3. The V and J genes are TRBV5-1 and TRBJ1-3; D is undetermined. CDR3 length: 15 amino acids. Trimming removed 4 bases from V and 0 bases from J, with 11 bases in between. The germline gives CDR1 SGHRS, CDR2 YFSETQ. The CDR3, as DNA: TGCGCCAGCAGCCTGGAGGGCAGCTCTGGAAACACCATATATTTT. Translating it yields CASSLEGSSGNTIYF.

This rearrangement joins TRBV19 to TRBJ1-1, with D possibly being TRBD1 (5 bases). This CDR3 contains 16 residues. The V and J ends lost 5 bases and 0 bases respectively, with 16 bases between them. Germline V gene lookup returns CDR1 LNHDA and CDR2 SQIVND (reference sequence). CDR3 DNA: TGTGCCAGTAGTGGAAGGCTAGGGGCTCTGAACACTGAAGCTTTCTTT. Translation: CASSGRLGALNTEAFF.

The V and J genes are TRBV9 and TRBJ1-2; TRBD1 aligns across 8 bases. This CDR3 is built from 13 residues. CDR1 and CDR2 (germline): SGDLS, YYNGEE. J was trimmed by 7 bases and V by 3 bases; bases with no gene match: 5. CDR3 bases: TGTGCCAGCAGCGAAGACAGGGGTCGTGGCTACACCTTC. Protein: CASSEDRGRGYTF.

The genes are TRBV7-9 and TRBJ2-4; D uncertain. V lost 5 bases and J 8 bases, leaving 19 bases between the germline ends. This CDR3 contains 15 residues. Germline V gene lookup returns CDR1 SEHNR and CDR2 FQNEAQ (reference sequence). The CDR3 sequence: CASSPESGRRYIQYF. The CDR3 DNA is TGTGCCAGCAGCCCTGAGTCAGGTCGCAGATACATTCAGTACTTC.

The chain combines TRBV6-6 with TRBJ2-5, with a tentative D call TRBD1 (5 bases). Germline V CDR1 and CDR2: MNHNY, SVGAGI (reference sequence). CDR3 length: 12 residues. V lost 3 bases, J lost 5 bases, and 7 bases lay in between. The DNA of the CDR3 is TGTGCCAGCAGTTATGGGGCGGAGACCCAGTACTTC. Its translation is CASSYGAETQYF.

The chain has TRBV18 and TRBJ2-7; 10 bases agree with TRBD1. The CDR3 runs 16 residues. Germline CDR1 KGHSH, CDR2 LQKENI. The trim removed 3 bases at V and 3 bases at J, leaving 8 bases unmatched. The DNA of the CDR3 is TGTGCCAGCTCACCGAGTCCCGGGACAGGGGACTACGAGCAGTACTTC. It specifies CASSPSPGTGDYEQYF.

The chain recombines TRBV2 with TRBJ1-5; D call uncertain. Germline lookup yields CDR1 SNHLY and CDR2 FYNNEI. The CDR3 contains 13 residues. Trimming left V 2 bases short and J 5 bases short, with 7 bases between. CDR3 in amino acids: CASSENPDQPQHF. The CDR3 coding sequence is TGTGCCAGCAGTGAAAATCCGGATCAGCCCCAGCATTTT.

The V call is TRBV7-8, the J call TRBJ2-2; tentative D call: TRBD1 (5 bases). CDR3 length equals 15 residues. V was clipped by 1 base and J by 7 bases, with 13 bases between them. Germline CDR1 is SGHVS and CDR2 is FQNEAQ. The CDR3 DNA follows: TGTGCCAGCAGCTTAGAAGGGGCGCAGGTCGGGGAGCTGTTTTTT. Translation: CASSLEGAQVGELFF.

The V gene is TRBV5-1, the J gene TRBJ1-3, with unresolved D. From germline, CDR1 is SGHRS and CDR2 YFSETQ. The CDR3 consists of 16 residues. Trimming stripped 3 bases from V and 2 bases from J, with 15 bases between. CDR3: CASSSGPLGTGNTIYF. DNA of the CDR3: TGCGCCAGCAGCTCGGGCCCTCTAGGCACTGGAAACACCATATATTTT.

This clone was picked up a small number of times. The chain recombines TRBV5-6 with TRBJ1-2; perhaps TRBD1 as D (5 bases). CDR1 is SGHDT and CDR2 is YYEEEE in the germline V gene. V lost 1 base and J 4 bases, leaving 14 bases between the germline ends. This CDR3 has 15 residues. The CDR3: CASSLPQASFYGYTF. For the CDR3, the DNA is TGTGCCAGCAGCTTGCCACAGGCCTCTTTCTATGGCTACACCTTC. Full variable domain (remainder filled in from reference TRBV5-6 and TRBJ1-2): DAGVTQSPTHLIKTRGQQVTLRCSPKSGHDTVSWYQQALGQGPQFIFQYYEEEERQRGNFPDRFSGHQFPNYSSELNVNALLLGDSALYLCASSLPQASFYGYTFGSGTRLTVV.

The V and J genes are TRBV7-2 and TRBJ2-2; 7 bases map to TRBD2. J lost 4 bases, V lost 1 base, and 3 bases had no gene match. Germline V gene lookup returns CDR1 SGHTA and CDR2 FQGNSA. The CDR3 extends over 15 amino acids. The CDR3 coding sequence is TGTGCCAGCAGCTTAGTCCCGGGGGGCACCGGGGAGCTGTTTTTT. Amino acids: CASSLVPGGTGELFF. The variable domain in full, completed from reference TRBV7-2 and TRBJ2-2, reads GAGVSQSPSNKVTEKGKDVELRCDPISGHTALYWYRQSLGQGLEFLIYFQGNSAPDKSGLPSDRFSAERTGGSVSTLTIQRTQQEDSAVYLCASSLVPGGTGELFFGEGSRLTVL.

The chain's CDR3 is CAWRRGQSYEQYF. As DNA, the CDR3 is TGTGCCTGGAGAAGAGGACAGTCCTACGAGCAGTACTTC. This chain connects TRBV30 to TRBJ2-7, with a possible D match to TRBD1 (6 bases). Trimming cost V 3 bases and J 1 base, with 10 bases left between them. CDR3 size: 13 residues. From germline, CDR1 is GTSNPN and CDR2 SVGIG (reference sequence). The whole variable domain, filled in from reference TRBV30 and TRBJ2-7, reads SQTIHQWPATLVQPVGSPLSLECTVEGTSNPNLYWYRQAAGRGLQLLFYSVGIGQISSEVPQNLSASRPQDRQFILSSKKLLLSDSGFYLCAWRRGQSYEQYFGPGTRLTVT.